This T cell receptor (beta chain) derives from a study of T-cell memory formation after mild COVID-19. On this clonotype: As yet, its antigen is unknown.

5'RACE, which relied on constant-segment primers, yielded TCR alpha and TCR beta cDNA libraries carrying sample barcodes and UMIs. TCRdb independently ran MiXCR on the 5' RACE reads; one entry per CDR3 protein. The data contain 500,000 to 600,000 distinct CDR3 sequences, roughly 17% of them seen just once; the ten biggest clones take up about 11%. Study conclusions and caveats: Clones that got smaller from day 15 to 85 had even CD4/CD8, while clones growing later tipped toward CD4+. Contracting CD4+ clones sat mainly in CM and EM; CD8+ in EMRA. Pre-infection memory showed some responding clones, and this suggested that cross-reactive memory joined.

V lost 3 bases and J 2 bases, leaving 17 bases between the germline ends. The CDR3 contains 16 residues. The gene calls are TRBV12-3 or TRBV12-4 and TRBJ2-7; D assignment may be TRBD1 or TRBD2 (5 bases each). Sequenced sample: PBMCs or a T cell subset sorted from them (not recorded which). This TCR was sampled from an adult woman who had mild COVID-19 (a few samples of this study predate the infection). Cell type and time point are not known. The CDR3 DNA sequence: TGTGCCAGCAGTTTCGTTAGTGGGGGTTCTCCCTACGAGCAGTACTTC. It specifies CASSFVSGGSPYEQYF.